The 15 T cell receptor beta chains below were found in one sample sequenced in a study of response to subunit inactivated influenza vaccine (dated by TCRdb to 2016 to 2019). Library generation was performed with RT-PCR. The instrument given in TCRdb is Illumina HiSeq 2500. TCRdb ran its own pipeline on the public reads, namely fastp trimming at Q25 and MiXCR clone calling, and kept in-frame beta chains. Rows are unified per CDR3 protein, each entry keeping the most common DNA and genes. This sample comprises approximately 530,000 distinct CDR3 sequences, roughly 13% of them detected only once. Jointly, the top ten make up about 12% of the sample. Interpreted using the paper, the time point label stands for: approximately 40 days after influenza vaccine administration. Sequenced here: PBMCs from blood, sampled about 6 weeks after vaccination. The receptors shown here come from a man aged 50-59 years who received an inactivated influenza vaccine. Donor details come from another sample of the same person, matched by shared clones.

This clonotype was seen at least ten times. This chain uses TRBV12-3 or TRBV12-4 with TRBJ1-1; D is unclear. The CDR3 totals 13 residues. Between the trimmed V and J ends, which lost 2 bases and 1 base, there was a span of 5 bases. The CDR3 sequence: CASSLHENTEAFF. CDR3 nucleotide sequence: TGTGCCAGCAGTTTACATGAGAACACTGAAGCTTTCTTT.

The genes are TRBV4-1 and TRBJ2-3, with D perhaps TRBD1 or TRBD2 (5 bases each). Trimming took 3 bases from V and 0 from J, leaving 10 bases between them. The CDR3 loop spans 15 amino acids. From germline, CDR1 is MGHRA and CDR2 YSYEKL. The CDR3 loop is CASSQGVVSTDTQYF. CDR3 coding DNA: TGCGCCAGCAGCCAGGGGGTGGTTAGCACAGATACGCAGTATTTT.

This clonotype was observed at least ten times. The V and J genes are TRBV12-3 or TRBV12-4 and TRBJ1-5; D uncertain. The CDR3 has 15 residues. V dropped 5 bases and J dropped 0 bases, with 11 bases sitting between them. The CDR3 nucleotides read TGTGCCAGCAGTGGGAGGGATTATAGCAATCAGCCCCAGCATTTT. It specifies CASSGRDYSNQPQHF.

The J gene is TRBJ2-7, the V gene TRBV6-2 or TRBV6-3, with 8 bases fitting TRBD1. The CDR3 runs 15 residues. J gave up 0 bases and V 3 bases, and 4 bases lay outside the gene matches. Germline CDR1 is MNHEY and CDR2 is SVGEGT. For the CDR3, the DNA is TGTGCCAGCAGTTATTGGACAGGGAGCTCCTACGAGCAGTACTTC. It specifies CASSYWTGSSYEQYF.

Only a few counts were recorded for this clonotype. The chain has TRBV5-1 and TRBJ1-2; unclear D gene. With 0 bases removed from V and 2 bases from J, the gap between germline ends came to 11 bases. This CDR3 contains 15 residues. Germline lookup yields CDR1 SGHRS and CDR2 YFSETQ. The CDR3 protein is CASSLGETRNYGYTF. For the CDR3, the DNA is TGCGCCAGCAGCTTGGGGGAGACAAGGAACTATGGCTACACCTTC.

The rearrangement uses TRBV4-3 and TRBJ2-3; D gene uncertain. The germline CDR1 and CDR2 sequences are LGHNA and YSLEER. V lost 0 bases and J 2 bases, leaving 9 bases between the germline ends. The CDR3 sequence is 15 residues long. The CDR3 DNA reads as TGCGCCAGCAGCCAAGATTCAAGCGACACAGATACGCAGTATTTT. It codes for CASSQDSSDTDTQYF.

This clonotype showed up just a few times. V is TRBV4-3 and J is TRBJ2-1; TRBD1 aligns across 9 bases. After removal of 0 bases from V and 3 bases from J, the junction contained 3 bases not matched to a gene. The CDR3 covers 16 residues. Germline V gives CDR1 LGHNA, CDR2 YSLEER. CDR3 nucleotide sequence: TGCGCCAGCAGCCAAGAGGGACAGGGTAACTACAATGAGCAGTTCTTC. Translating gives CASSQEGQGNYNEQFF.

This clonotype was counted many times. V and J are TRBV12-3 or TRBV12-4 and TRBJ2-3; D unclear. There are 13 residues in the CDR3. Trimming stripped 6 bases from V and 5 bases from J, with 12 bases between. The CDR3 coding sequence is TGTGCCAGCAGGGCCGGACGGTTAGATACGCAGTATTTT. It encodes CASRAGRLDTQYF.

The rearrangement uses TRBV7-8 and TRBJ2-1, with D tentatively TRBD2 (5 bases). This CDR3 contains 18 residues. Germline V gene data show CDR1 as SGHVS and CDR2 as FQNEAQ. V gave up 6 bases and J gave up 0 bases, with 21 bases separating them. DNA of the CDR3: TGTGCCAGCAGTCGTTACCCCCCCGGGGAGAGCTCCTACAATGAGCAGTTCTTC. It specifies CASSRYPPGESSYNEQFF.

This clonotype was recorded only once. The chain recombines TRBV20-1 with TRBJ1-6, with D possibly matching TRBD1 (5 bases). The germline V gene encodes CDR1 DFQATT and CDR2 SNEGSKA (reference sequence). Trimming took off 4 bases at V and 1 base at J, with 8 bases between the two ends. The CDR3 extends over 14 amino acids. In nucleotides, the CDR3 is TGCAGTGCTACAACAGGATCCTATAATTCACCCCTCCACTTT. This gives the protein CSATTGSYNSPLHF.

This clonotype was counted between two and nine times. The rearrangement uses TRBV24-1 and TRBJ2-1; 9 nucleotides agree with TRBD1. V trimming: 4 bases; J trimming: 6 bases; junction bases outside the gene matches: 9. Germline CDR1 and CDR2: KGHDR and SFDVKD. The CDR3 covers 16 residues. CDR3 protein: CATSDKPGQGANEQFF. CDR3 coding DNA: TGTGCCACCAGTGACAAACCGGGACAGGGAGCCAATGAGCAGTTCTTC.

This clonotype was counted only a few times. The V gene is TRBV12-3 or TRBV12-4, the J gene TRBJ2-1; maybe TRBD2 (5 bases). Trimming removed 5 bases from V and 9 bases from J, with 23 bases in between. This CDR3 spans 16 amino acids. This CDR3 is CASSLASGPDWSEQFF. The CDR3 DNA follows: TGTGCCAGCAGTCTCGCCTCTGGGCCGGACTGGAGTGAGCAGTTCTTC.

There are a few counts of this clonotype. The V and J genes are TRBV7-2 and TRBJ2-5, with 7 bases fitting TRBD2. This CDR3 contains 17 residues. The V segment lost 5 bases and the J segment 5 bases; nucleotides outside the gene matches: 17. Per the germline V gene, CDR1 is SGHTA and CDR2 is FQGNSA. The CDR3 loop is CASSVGITSGIGETQYF. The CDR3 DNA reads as TGTGCCAGCAGCGTCGGGATTACCAGCGGGATCGGGGAGACCCAGTACTTC.

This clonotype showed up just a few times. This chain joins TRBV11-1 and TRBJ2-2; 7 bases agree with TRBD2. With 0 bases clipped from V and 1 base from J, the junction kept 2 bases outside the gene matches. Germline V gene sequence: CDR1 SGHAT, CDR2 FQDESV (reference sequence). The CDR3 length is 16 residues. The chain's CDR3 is CASSLARGWNTGELFF. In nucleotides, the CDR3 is TGTGCCAGCAGCTTAGCGCGGGGGTGGAACACCGGGGAGCTGTTTTTT.

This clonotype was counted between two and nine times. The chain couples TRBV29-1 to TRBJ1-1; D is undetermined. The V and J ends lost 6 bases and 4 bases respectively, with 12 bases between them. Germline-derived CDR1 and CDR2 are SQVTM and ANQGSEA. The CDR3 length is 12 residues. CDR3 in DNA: TGCAGCGTCTCGTGGGCCGGCACTGAAGCTTTCTTT. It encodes CSVSWAGTEAFF. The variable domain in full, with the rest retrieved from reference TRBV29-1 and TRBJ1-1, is SAVISQKPSRDICQRGTSLTIQCQVDSQVTMMFWYRQQPGQSLTLIATANQGSEATYESGFVIDKFPISRPNLTFSTLTVSNMSPEDSSIYLCSVSWAGTEAFFGQGTRLTVV.